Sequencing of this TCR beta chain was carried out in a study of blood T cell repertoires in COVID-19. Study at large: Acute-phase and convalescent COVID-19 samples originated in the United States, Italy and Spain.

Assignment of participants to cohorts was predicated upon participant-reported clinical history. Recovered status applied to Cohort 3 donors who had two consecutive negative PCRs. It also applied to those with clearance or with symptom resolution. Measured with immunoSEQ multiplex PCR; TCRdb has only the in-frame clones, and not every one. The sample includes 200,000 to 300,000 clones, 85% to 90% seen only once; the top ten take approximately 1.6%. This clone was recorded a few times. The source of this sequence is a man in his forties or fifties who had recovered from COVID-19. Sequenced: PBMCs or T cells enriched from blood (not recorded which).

CDR3 nucleotides: TGTGCCAGCAGTGGCCAAACCGGGGAGCTGTTTTTT. Its protein product is CASSGQTGELFF. The rearrangement uses TRBV27 and TRBJ2-2; no definite D call. The CDR3 runs to 12 residues. V was clipped by 5 bases and J by 5 bases, with 6 bases between them. CDR1 and CDR2 (germline): MNHEY, SMNVEV (reference sequence).